A single sample gave rise to the 13 T cell receptor beta chains below, sequenced in a study of siplizumab effects on memory and regulatory T cells. The repertoire was sequenced with immunoSEQ multiplex PCR; TCRdb's copy has only in-frame clones and lacks some. Among 80,000 to 130,000 clones listed, about 90% were seen once. The specimen sequenced was Tregs sorted from blood. These receptors were collected from a human donor in good health.

The V call is TRBV7-2, the J call TRBJ2-2; the match to TRBD2 covers 14 bases. This CDR3 is built from 15 residues. Losses at the gene ends were 5 bases for V and 9 bases for J; bases not matched to a gene: 5. Germline loops: CDR1 SGHTA, CDR2 FQGNSA. The CDR3 coding sequence is TGTGCCAGCAGCCCGGGACTAGCGGGAGATAGGGAGCTGTTTTTT. The encoded protein is CASSPGLAGDRELFF.

In this sample, this clone turned up once. V gene TRBV6-1 combines with J gene TRBJ1-5; D not certain. This CDR3 has 15 residues. The V gene's germline CDR1 is MNHNS and CDR2 SASEGT. V lost 1 base, J lost 5 bases, and 12 bases lay in between. The CDR3 sequence: CASSEGAPGYQPQHF. In DNA form, the CDR3 reads TGTGCCAGCAGTGAAGGAGCCCCGGGGTATCAGCCCCAGCATTTT.

The chain couples TRBV5-6 to TRBJ2-1; 7 bases are shared with TRBD2. The J segment lost 8 bases and the V segment lost 7 bases, leaving 6 bases of the junction unmatched. Germline values: CDR1 SGHDT, CDR2 YYEEEE. The CDR3 has 12 amino acids. The CDR3 DNA follows: TGTGCCAGCGACGGGACTACCGATGAGCAGTTCTTC. Its translation: CASDGTTDEQFF.

This chain joins TRBV11-3 and TRBJ2-5; 8 bases agree with TRBD2. The CDR3 contains 16 residues. Germline CDR1 and CDR2: SGHNT and YENEEA. Germline trimming cut 1 base from V and 5 bases from J; bases unmatched to any gene: 9. The CDR3 is CASSLVAAGGRETQYF. The CDR3, as DNA: TGTGCCAGCAGCTTAGTCGCGGCGGGAGGTCGCGAGACCCAGTACTTC.

J is TRBJ2-4 and V is TRBV15, with 13 bases aligning to TRBD2. This CDR3 comprises 20 residues. Losses at the gene ends were 0 bases for V and 0 bases for J; bases not matched to a gene: 8. The germline gives CDR1 LNHNV, CDR2 YYDKDF (reference sequence). The DNA for the CDR3 is TGTGCCACCAGCAGAGATGAACTGACTAGCGGGAGGTCAGCCAAAAACATTCAGTACTTC. Protein sequence: CATSRDELTSGRSAKNIQYF. Together with reference TRBV15 and TRBJ2-4, the CDR3 gives the full variable domain: DAMVIQNPRYQVTQFGKPVTLSCSQTLNHNVMYWYQQKSSQAPKLLFHYYDKDFNNEADTPDNFQSRRPNTSFCFLDIRSPGLGDTAMYLCATSRDELTSGRSAKNIQYFGAGTRLSVL.

This clone was observed a few times. The chain carries TRBV10-1 and TRBJ1-1; weak D call: TRBD1 (6 bases). Germline CDR1 reads WNHNN; CDR2 reads SYGVQD (reference sequence). The CDR3 is 16 amino acids. V was clipped by 2 bases and J by 4 bases, with 17 bases between them. The CDR3 DNA is TGCGCCAGCAGTGAGACAAAACAGGGAAAGGGCACTGAAGCTTTCTTT. It codes for CASSETKQGKGTEAFF.

This chain uses TRBV7-2 with TRBJ2-5; 7 bases match TRBD2. The V and J ends lost 1 base and 5 bases, in that order; junction bases with no gene match: 7. Germline-derived CDR1 and CDR2 are SGHTA and FQGNSA. The CDR3 contains 15 residues. CDR3 nucleotides: TGTGCCAGCAGCTTAGTCGCGGGAGATCTGGAGACCCAGTACTTC. Translating it yields CASSLVAGDLETQYF.

The chain links TRBV1 to TRBJ2-1. TRBV1 constitutes a pseudogene. The CDR3 runs to 12 residues. CDR3 nucleotides: TGCACCAGCAGCGGAAGGGGGGCCGAGCAGTTCTTC. Translation: CTSSGRGAEQFF.

The V call is TRBV27, the J call TRBJ2-5; D not certain. The end of the DNA is better explained by TRBJ2-7, so the J call may be wrong. The germline V gene has CDR1 MNHEY and CDR2 SMNVEV (reference sequence). This CDR3 has 13 residues. The CDR3 spells CASSLYGAYEQYF. CDR3 nucleotide sequence: TGTGCCAGCAGTTTATATGGGGCCTACGAGCAGTACTTC.

J is TRBJ2-3 and V is TRBV5-5, with 8 bases lining up with TRBD2. Germline CDR1 is SGHKS and CDR2 is YYEKEE (reference sequence). The V and J ends lost 4 bases and 2 bases, in that order; junction bases with no gene match: 15. The CDR3 runs 18 residues. CDR3 amino acids: CASSRGFPGGLSTDTQYF. As DNA, the CDR3 is TGTGCCAGCAGCCGAGGTTTCCCGGGAGGGCTTTCCACAGATACGCAGTATTTT.

The chain has TRBV19 and TRBJ1-1; D gene unclear. Germline loops: CDR1 LNHDA, CDR2 SQIVND (reference sequence). The ends were cut back, 6 bases at V and 1 base at J, with 3 bases in the middle. The CDR3 covers 11 residues. CDR3 coding DNA: TGTGCCAGTAGGTGGAACACTGAAGCTTTCTTT. Protein: CASRWNTEAFF.

The V call is TRBV7-3, the J call TRBJ2-5, with TRBD2 matching over 7 bases. J was trimmed by 1 base and V by 4 bases; bases with no gene match: 6. CDR1 SGHTA and CDR2 FQGTGA come from the germline V gene. This CDR3 is 15 amino acids long. This chain's CDR3 is CASSWRPGGQETQYF. CDR3 DNA: TGTGCCAGCAGCTGGAGGCCGGGGGGCCAAGAGACCCAGTACTTC.

The genes are TRBV5-1 and TRBJ2-3; 12 bases fit TRBD2. V was pared by 4 bases and J by 6 bases, with 9 bases of the junction left unmatched. From germline, CDR1 is SGHRS and CDR2 YFSETQ. This CDR3 is 16 amino acids long. Here the CDR3 DNA reads TGCGCCAGCAGCCTAGCGGGAGGGCTTTTGTTCGATACGCAGTATTTT. Its translation: CASSLAGGLLFDTQYF.